Presented here are 24 T cell receptor beta chains from one specimen sequenced in a study of cytomegalovirus exposure and HLA in healthy donors. The PCR used 60 Vbeta and 13 Jbeta primers. The protocol was immunoSEQ multiplex PCR, while the TCRdb copy is restricted to in-frame clones and leaves out a portion. The sample records some 54,000 clones, 80% being singletons. The sample comprised PBMCs. Receptors were obtained from a male donor in good health and CMV-seronegative.

V and J are TRBV5-1 and TRBJ1-2; tentative D call: TRBD1 (5 bases). The CDR3 runs 14 residues. The V and J ends lost 1 base and 4 bases respectively, with 11 bases between them. Germline loops: CDR1 SGHRS, CDR2 YFSETQ. The CDR3 region is CASSLLGATYGYTF. For the CDR3, the DNA is TGCGCCAGCAGCTTGTTAGGGGCCACCTATGGCTACACCTTC.

In DNA form, the CDR3 reads TGTGCCAGCAGTGGACAGGGGAGGGGAACTGAAGCTTTCTTT. This codes for CASSGQGRGTEAFF. V usage is TRBV6-5 and J usage is TRBJ1-1; 9 bases fit TRBD1. The junction had 6 bases not matched to a gene; V was cut back by 5 bases and J by 5 bases. Per the germline V gene, CDR1 is MNHEY and CDR2 is SVGAGI. CDR3 size: 14 residues.

CDR3 residues: CASSTEDAYEQYF. Written as DNA, the CDR3 is TGTGCCAGCAGCACCGAGGATGCCTACGAGCAGTACTTC. V is TRBV5-6 and J is TRBJ2-7; D is uncertain. Per the germline V gene, CDR1 is SGHDT and CDR2 is YYEEEE. This CDR3 is 13 amino acids long. Trimming took off 4 bases at V and 2 bases at J, with 10 bases between the two ends.

This clone was seen more than once but under ten times. The V and J genes are TRBV4-3 and TRBJ2-7, with a possible D match to TRBD1 (5 bases). The V and J ends lost 1 base and 2 bases respectively, with 12 bases between them. CDR1 and CDR2 from the germline V gene are LGHNA and YSLEER. This CDR3 region has 15 residues. CDR3 in amino acids: CASSQGQGRTYEQYF. Here the CDR3 DNA reads TGCGCCAGCAGCCAAGGGCAGGGTAGAACCTACGAGCAGTACTTC.

The CDR3 spells CASRARVNSPLHF. CDR3 DNA sequence: TGTGCCAGCCGAGCCCGCGTTAATTCACCCCTCCACTTT. This chain joins TRBV7-9 and TRBJ1-6; D gene ambiguous. Germline CDR1 reads SEHNR; CDR2 reads FQNEAQ (reference sequence). The CDR3 extends over 13 amino acids. Trimming cost V 8 bases and J 6 bases, with 11 bases left between them.

Turning to this clone: One end of the junction fails to match germline, which may point to a read error. V is TRBV7-7 and J is TRBJ2-5; tentatively, D is TRBD2 (5 bases). The CDR3 is 15 amino acids. Germline CDR1 is SSHAT and CDR2 is FNYEAQ (reference sequence). CDR3: CASSLAFRVQETQYF. The CDR3 nucleotides read TGTGCTAGCAGCTTAGCGTTCCGGGTTCAAGAGACCCAGTACTTC.

The gene calls are TRBV5-4 and TRBJ1-2; D might be TRBD1 (5 bases). Trimming removed 1 base at V and 3 bases at J, with 7 bases between. Germline V gene sequence: CDR1 SGHNT, CDR2 YYREEE (reference sequence). This CDR3 has 13 residues. The CDR3 sequence is CASSLWGDYGYTF. The CDR3 DNA reads as TGTGCCAGCAGCTTGTGGGGGGACTATGGCTACACCTTC. The whole variable domain, filled in from reference TRBV5-4 and TRBJ1-2, reads ETGVTQSPTHLIKTRGQQVTLRCSSQSGHNTVSWYQQALGQGPQFIFQYYREEENGRGNFPPRFSGLQFPNYSSELNVNALELDDSALYLCASSLWGDYGYTFGSGTRLTVV.

The chain couples TRBV4-3 to TRBJ1-2; a possible D gene is TRBD1 (6 bases). CDR1 is LGHNA and CDR2 is YSLEER in the germline V gene. The ends were cut back, 1 base at V and 4 bases at J, with 16 bases in the middle. The CDR3 is 16 amino acids. The CDR3 protein is CASSQARAGGGYGYTF. DNA of the CDR3: TGCGCCAGCAGCCAAGCTAGGGCGGGGGGCGGCTATGGCTACACCTTC.

The V and J genes are TRBV10-3 and TRBJ2-1; D is perhaps TRBD2 (6 bases). The V gene lost 6 bases and the J gene lost 6 bases, with 18 bases spanning the gap. Germline V gene sequence: CDR1 ENHRY, CDR2 SYGVKD. The CDR3 runs to 15 residues. The CDR3 loop is CAISNQPGLLNEQFF. As DNA, the CDR3 is TGTGCCATCAGCAACCAACCGGGACTCCTCAATGAGCAGTTCTTC.

About this clone: The same CDR3 can be traced to other DNA sequences in this sample. The rearrangement uses TRBV7-3 and TRBJ2-3, with 11 bases lining up with TRBD2. The junction had 4 bases not matched to a gene; V was cut back by 5 bases and J by 3 bases. This CDR3 is built from 15 residues. Germline lookup yields CDR1 SGHTA and CDR2 FQGTGA. The DNA for the CDR3 is TGTGCCAGCAGCCCCAGACTAGCGGGGACAGATACGCAGTATTTT. It is translated as CASSPRLAGTDTQYF.

This clone was observed a handful of times. This chain links TRBV2 with TRBJ1-2, with D uncertain. The germline V gene has CDR1 SNHLY and CDR2 FYNNEI. V was pared by 7 bases and J by 4 bases, with 13 bases between. This CDR3 spans 13 amino acids. In DNA form, the CDR3 reads TGTGCCAGCAATCAGGCTTCCGTCTATGGCTACACCTTC. Its translation: CASNQASVYGYTF.

V gene TRBV7-9 combines with J gene TRBJ2-5; D possibly corresponds to TRBD1 (6 bases). Trimming stripped 2 bases from V and 5 bases from J, with 12 bases between. Germline CDR1 and CDR2: SEHNR and FQNEAQ (reference sequence). The CDR3 sequence is 14 residues long. The CDR3 protein is CASSLTGLSETQYF. The CDR3 DNA follows: TGTGCCAGCAGCTTAACAGGGCTGTCGGAGACCCAGTACTTC.

The chain uses TRBV5-1 and TRBJ2-3, with TRBD1 matching 8 bases. V dropped 1 base and J dropped 4; count of bases not matched to a gene: 5. This CDR3 contains 15 residues. Looked up from germline, CDR1 is SGHRS and CDR2 is YFSETQ. The DNA for the CDR3 is TGCGCCAGCAGCTTGCCTCGACAGGGGCCAGATACGCAGTATTTT. Its protein product is CASSLPRQGPDTQYF.

This clone was seen only once. The chain joins TRBV7-8 to TRBJ2-7, with D tentatively TRBD2 (6 bases). The ends were cut back, 3 bases at V and 0 bases at J, with 6 bases in the middle. This CDR3 spans 13 amino acids. Germline lookup yields CDR1 SGHVS and CDR2 FQNEAQ. The CDR3 DNA reads TGTGCCAGCAGCTTCGGGGGCTCCTACGAGCAGTACTTC. Translated, it gives CASSFGGSYEQYF.

This clone showed up just once. This chain uses TRBV7-9 with TRBJ2-7; a weak D match, TRBD2 (6 bases). The V end was cut by 3 bases, the J end by 2 bases, with 8 bases between. CDR1 SEHNR and CDR2 FQNEAQ come from the germline V gene (reference sequence). The CDR3 runs 13 residues. The CDR3 spells CASSFGGTYEQYF. The CDR3 bases are TGTGCCAGCAGCTTTGGCGGGACCTACGAGCAGTACTTC.

CDR3 sequence: CASSPKGARGNAQYF. The CDR3 DNA sequence: TGTGCCAGCAGCCCCAAGGGGGCTCGCGGGAATGCGCAGTATTTT. The chain couples TRBV9 to TRBJ2-3; tentative D call: TRBD1 (7 bases). The CDR3 runs to 15 residues. The germline V gene has CDR1 SGDLS and CDR2 YYNGEE. Trimming stripped 4 bases from V and 10 bases from J, with 22 bases between.

V gene TRBV7-2 combines with J gene TRBJ1-4, with 7 bases fitting TRBD1. CDR3 length equals 13 residues. From germline, CDR1 is SGHTA and CDR2 FQGNSA. J gave up 11 bases and V 1 base, and 4 bases lay outside the gene matches. CDR3 region: CASSLVSTGKLFF. CDR3 nucleotide sequence: TGTGCCAGCAGCTTAGTCTCGACAGGGAAACTGTTTTTT.

This chain links TRBV9 with TRBJ2-3; the match to TRBD2 covers 9 bases. Trimming cost V 0 bases and J 4 bases; bases outside gene matches: 6. This CDR3 spans 16 amino acids. Germline CDR1 SGDLS, CDR2 YYNGEE. CDR3 amino acids: CASSVEGGGAADTQYF. The CDR3 bases are TGTGCCAGCAGCGTAGAGGGCGGGGGGGCGGCAGATACGCAGTATTTT.

V gene TRBV4-3 combines with J gene TRBJ1-1; 7 bases align to TRBD1. The V and J ends lost 1 base and 0 bases, in that order; junction bases with no gene match: 5. The CDR3 covers 16 residues. The germline gives CDR1 LGHNA, CDR2 YSLEER. Here the CDR3 DNA reads TGCGCCAGCAGCCAAGGTTCACAGGGGCTGAACACTGAAGCTTTCTTT. This translates into CASSQGSQGLNTEAFF.

With respect to this clone: A junction end diverges from the germline sequence, so it may reflect a read error. The V and J genes are TRBV5-4 and TRBJ1-1; 7 nucleotides line up with TRBD1. CDR3 length: 15 amino acids. The germline V gene encodes CDR1 SGHNT and CDR2 YYREEE (reference sequence). In nucleotides, the CDR3 is TGTGTCAGCAGCGGACGTACAGGGGCGGTGACTGAAGCTTTCTTT. This translates into CVSSGRTGAVTEAFF.

This clone has a handful of counts. The gene calls are TRBV2 and TRBJ1-2; the match to TRBD1 covers 7 bases. The CDR3 has 14 amino acids. Germline V gene data show CDR1 as SNHLY and CDR2 as FYNNEI. V was pared by 6 bases and J by 0 bases, with 4 bases of the junction left unmatched. The CDR3 protein is CASSLTGTNYGYTF. CDR3 coding DNA: TGTGCCAGCAGCCTGACAGGGACTAACTATGGCTACACCTTC. Variable domain in full (rest from reference TRBV2 and TRBJ1-2): EPEVTQTPSHQVTQMGQEVILRCVPISNHLYFYWYRQILGQKVEFLVSFYNNEISEKSEIFDDQFSVERPDGSNFTLKIRSTKLEDSAMYFCASSLTGTNYGYTFGSGTRLTVV.

Only a few counts were recorded for this clone. The V gene is TRBV10-3, the J gene TRBJ2-7; D is perhaps TRBD2 (5 bases). This CDR3 spans 13 amino acids. The V gene lost 3 bases and the J gene lost 3 bases, with 9 bases spanning the gap. Germline V gene lookup returns CDR1 ENHRY and CDR2 SYGVKD. The DNA for the CDR3 is TGTGCCATCAGTGATGGACTGAACTACGAGCAGTACTTC. It is translated as CAISDGLNYEQYF.

This chain connects TRBV6-6 to TRBJ2-7; 8 bases are shared with TRBD1. Trimming took 6 bases from V and 3 from J; bases not matched to a gene: 1. Per the germline V gene, CDR1 is MNHNY and CDR2 is SVGAGI (reference sequence). The CDR3 loop spans 12 amino acids. In DNA form, the CDR3 reads TGTGCCAGCAGGGACAGGGACTACGAGCAGTACTTC. Amino acids: CASRDRDYEQYF.

The V gene is TRBV7-9, the J gene TRBJ1-1; D gene ambiguous. V was cut by 1 base and J by 0 bases, with 15 bases left in between. The CDR3 sequence is 17 residues long. Germline assignment: CDR1 SEHNR and CDR2 FQNEAQ (reference sequence). The CDR3 nucleotides read TGTGCCAGCAGCTTAGTAACCGGTTTTGGGCTGAACACTGAAGCTTTCTTT. It encodes CASSLVTGFGLNTEAFF.